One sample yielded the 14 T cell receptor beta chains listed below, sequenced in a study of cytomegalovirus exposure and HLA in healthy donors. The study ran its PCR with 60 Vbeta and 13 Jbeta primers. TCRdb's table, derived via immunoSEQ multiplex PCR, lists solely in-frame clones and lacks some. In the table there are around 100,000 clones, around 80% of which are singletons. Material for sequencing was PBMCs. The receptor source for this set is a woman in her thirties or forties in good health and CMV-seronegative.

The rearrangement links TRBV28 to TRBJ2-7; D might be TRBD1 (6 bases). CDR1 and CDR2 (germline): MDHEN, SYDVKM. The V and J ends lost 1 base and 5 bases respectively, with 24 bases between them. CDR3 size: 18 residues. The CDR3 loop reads CASSLFGRWGRVFNEQYF. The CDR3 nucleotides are TGTGCCAGCAGTTTATTTGGACGGTGGGGGCGGGTATTCAACGAGCAGTACTTC.

The CDR3 sequence: CASSEAGQNTEAFF. The CDR3 DNA reads TGTGCCAGCAGTGAGGCAGGGCAGAACACTGAAGCTTTCTTT. The chain links TRBV2 to TRBJ1-1, with D maybe TRBD1 (5 bases). The CDR3 extends over 14 amino acids. The V gene's germline CDR1 is SNHLY and CDR2 FYNNEI. The V end was cut by 3 bases, the J end by 1 base, with 9 bases between.

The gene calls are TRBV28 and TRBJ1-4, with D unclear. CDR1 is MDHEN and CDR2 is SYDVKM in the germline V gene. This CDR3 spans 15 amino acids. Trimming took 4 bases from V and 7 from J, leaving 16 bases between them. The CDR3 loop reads CASSSRGGLAEKLFF. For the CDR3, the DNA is TGTGCCAGCAGTTCACGGGGAGGGCTCGCTGAAAAACTGTTTTTT.

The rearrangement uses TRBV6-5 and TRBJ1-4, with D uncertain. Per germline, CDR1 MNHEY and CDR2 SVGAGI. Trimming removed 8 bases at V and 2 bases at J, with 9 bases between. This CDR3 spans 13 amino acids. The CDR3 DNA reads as TGTGCCAGCGGGAGATCGACTAATGAAAAACTGTTTTTT. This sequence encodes CASGRSTNEKLFF.

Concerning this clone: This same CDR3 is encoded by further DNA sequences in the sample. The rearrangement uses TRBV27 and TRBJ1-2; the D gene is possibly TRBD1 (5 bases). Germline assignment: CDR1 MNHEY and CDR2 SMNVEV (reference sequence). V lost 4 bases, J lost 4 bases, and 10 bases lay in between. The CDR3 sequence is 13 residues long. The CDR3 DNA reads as TGTGCCAGCAGTTCCCAGGGCGGCTATGGCTACACCTTC. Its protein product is CASSSQGGYGYTF.

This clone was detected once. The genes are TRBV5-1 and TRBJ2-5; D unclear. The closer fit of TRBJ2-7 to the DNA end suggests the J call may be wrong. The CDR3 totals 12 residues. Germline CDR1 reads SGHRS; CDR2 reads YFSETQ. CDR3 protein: CASSLENYEQYF. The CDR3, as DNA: TGCGCCAGCAGCTTGGAGAACTACGAGCAGTACTTC.

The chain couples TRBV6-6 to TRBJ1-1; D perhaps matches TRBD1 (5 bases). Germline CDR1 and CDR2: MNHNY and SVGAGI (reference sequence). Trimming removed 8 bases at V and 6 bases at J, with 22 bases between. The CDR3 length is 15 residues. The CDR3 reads CASHFPTDGIAEAFF. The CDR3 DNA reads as TGTGCCAGCCATTTCCCGACAGATGGAATCGCTGAAGCTTTCTTT.

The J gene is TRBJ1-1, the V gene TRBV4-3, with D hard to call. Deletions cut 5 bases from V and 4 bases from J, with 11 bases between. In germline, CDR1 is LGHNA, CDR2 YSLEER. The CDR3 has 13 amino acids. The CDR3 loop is CASSSREATEAFF. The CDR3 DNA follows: TGCGCCAGCAGCTCCCGAGAGGCCACTGAAGCTTTCTTT.

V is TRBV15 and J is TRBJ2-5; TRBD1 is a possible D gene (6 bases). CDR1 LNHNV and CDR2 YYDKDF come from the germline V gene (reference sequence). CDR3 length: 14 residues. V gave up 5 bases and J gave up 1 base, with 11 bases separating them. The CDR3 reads CATSGGHVQETQYF. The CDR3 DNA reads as TGTGCCACCAGCGGGGGACACGTCCAAGAGACCCAGTACTTC. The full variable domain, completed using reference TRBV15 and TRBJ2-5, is DAMVIQNPRYQVTQFGKPVTLSCSQTLNHNVMYWYQQKSSQAPKLLFHYYDKDFNNEADTPDNFQSRRPNTSFCFLDIRSPGLGDTAMYLCATSGGHVQETQYFGPGTRLLVL.

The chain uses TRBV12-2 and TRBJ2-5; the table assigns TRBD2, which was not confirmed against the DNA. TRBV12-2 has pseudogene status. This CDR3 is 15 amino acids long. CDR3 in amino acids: CASRLGGLVQETQYF. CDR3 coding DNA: TGTGCAAGTCGCTTAGGGGGACTAGTCCAAGAGACCCAGTACTTC.

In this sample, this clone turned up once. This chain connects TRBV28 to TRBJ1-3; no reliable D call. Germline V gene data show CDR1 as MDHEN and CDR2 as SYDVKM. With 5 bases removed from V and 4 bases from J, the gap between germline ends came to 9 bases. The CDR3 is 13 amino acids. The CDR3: CASSPPSGNTIYF. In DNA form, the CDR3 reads TGTGCCAGCAGTCCCCCTTCGGGAAACACCATATATTTT.

CDR3: CASSRREAGANVLTF. The CDR3 DNA sequence: TGTGCCAGCAGCCGACGGGAAGCTGGGGCCAACGTCCTGACTTTC. J is TRBJ2-6 and V is TRBV4-2, with D tentatively TRBD2 (5 bases). The CDR3 has 15 residues. V was pared by 4 bases and J by 2 bases, with 9 bases between. CDR1 is LGHNA and CDR2 is YNFKEQ in the germline V gene.

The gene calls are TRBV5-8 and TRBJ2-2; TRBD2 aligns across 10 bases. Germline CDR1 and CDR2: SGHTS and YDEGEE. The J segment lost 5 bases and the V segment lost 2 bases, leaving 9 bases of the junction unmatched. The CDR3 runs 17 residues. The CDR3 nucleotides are TGTGCCAGCAGCTTACACTATACTAGCGGGGTGACCGGGGAGCTGTTTTTT. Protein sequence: CASSLHYTSGVTGELFF.

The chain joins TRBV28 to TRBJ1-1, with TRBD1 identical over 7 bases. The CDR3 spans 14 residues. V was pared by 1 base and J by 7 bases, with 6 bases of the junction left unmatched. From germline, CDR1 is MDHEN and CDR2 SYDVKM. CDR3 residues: CASSLLLGQIEAFF. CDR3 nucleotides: TGTGCCAGCAGTTTATTGTTGGGACAGATTGAAGCTTTCTTT. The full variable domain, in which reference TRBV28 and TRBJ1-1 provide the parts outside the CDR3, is DVKVTQSSRYLVKRTGEKVFLECVQDMDHENMFWYRQDPGLGLRLIYFSYDVKMKEKGDIPEGYSVSREKKERFSLILESASTNQTSMYLCASSLLLGQIEAFFGQGTRLTVV.